This T cell receptor beta chain was profiled in a study of T cell repertoires in cytomegalovirus infection (dated by TCRdb to between 2018 and 2021). Study-level background: The peptide stimulations were aimed at well-studied HLA-B-restricted epitopes as well as recently identified HLA-C-restricted CMV epitopes, whose presentation resists viral immunomodulation. Because public TCR beta signatures pointed to carriage of CMV infection together with the matching HLA type, the HLA type of each donor mattered for the analysis.

Instrument used: Illumina HiSeq 1500. Clones were called with MiXCR by TCRdb after fastp trimmed the public reads at Q25, and only in-frame beta chains were retained. Each entry merges the rows of one CDR3 protein and shows their most common DNA and genes. For this sample the table gives about 570,000 distinct CDR3 sequences, of which roughly 42% were detected only once. Clones ranked in the top ten supply around 46% of the sample. With regard to this clonotype: Its antigen is currently not known. No base quality information exists; no much larger clone differs at one position.

The study at large found these results: In the ex vivo response, HLA-C-restricted CMV-specific TCR beta clonotypes were dominant, and in two of eight donors the single most frequent clonotype came from this HLA-C-restricted group. Cumulative frequency of public TCR beta family members discriminated carriers of CMV infection plus the relevant HLA type in this cohort and an independent 352-donor cohort.

Taken from the germline V gene (reference sequence), the CDR1 and CDR2 loops are MNHNY and SVGAGI. The CDR3 covers 17 residues, taking in both the cysteine and the phenylalanine. The kept DNA is CDR3 alone, 51 bases in frame from the first base. V was cut back by 3 bases and J by 0 bases, leaving a gap of 15 bases between them. What the treatment or condition label conveys for this sample: in vitro stimulation with specific CMV peptide epitopes to enrich CMV-specific T cells. This receptor was obtained from a human donor in good health (CMV status not recorded). Some clones in this sample may be carry-over from other donors' samples. The chain is encoded by TRBV6-6 joined to TRBJ1-3; 6 matching bases give a weak D call of TRBD1. The specimen comprised cultured PBMCs, sampled from culture after CMV antigen stimulation. This receptor has the CDR3 CASSYATRGASGNTIYF. The base sequence is TGTGCCAGCAGTTATGCTACCCGGGGGGCCTCTGGAAACACCATATATTTT.